This TCR beta chain was documented in a study of Graves' ophthalmopathy and Graves' hyperthyroidism. In the study overall: At initial diagnosis, peripheral blood was obtained, and this preceded any treatment.

There are many counts of this clonotype. The PBMC fraction was derived from about 9.5 ml of fresh peripheral blood. Amplifying from RNA transcripts, the study obtained TCR beta CDR3 regions. RT-PCR with HTBI primers came first, then second-round multiplex PCR. Each CDR3 protein is one row after TCRdb ran MiXCR on the multiplex PCR reads. The table has roughly 380,000 distinct CDR3 sequences, over 15% seen once; the top ten hold roughly 7%. Source material: peripheral blood. This clonotype originated in a woman between 18 and 30 years old with stable Graves' hyperthyroidism.

CDR3 coding DNA: TGTGCCAGCAGCTTAGAGAGGCGACCGAATTCACCCCTCCACTTT. Its protein product is CASSLERRPNSPLHF. The chain carries TRBV11-1 and TRBJ1-6; D unclear. This CDR3 has 15 residues. In germline, CDR1 is SGHAT, CDR2 FQDESV (reference sequence). V lost 1 base and J lost 7, with 11 bases in between.